The present T cell receptor beta chain was sequenced within a study of T cell repertoires in cytomegalovirus infection. Study context: Evidence of both CMV infection and a matching HLA type came from public TCR beta signatures.

Whole-study findings and limits: Pooled public TCR beta family frequency picked out CMV carriers with the relevant HLA. Across the ex vivo response, the dominant clonotypes were HLA-C-restricted CMV-specific TCR beta clonotypes.

One entry per CDR3 protein, called by TCRdb with MiXCR from the reads. Counted here are about 900,000 distinct CDR3 sequences, 31% occurring once; the ten biggest clones make up roughly 13%. The ends were cut back, 1 base at V and 0 bases at J, with 6 bases in the middle. CDR3 length: 14 residues. Germline CDR1 is MNHNS and CDR2 is SASEGT. This clonotype turned up a few times. Antigen unknown. The origin of this receptor is a human donor in good health (CMV status not recorded). Some clones in this sample may be carry-over from other donors' samples. This specimen was cultured CD8+ T cells from PBMCs, taken from culture after CMV antigen stimulation. The chain employs TRBV6-1 and TRBJ1-1, with D unresolved. CDR3 in DNA: TGTGCCAGCAGTGAAGATGAAATGAACACTGAAGCTTTCTTT. This translates into CASSEDEMNTEAFF.